The T cell receptor (beta chain) under discussion was sequenced for a study of cytomegalovirus exposure and HLA in healthy donors. Study outcomes and limitations: Many donors carried some public TCRs, although rarity characterized most TCR sequences.

13 Jbeta primers and 60 Vbeta primers were used for the PCR. Sequencing used immunoSEQ multiplex PCR; TCRdb keeps in-frame clones, though not all of them. The repertoire holds 190,000 or so clones, roughly 80% seen once, with about 0.37% in the top ten. This CDR3 has 13 amino acids. CDR1 MNHNY and CDR2 SVGAGI come from the germline V gene (reference sequence). Trimming cost V 5 bases and J 11 bases; bases outside gene matches: 6. This clone was picked up one time. The antigen is unknown. Sequenced sample: PBMCs. The receptor comes from a male donor in good health and CMV-seropositive. The chain couples TRBV6-6 to TRBJ1-5; 10 positions agree with TRBD1. CDR3 sequence (DNA): TGTGCCAGCAGTGGGGACAGGGGTTCATCCCAGCATTTT. Its translation: CASSGDRGSSQHF.